Below are 24 T cell receptor beta chains sequenced from a single sample in a study of beta chain features in type 1 diabetes. Every bit of the isolated RNA underwent reverse transcription, so sequencing read expressed TCRB transcripts. Profiled with immunoSEQ multiplex PCR; TCRdb holds only in-frame clones, not every one. This sample has about 130,000 clones, with 9.2% found just once. The sample was central memory CD4+ T cells from blood. Receptor source: a man aged 18 to 29 in good health.

The sample holds a few counts of this clone. The V gene is TRBV19, the J gene TRBJ2-7, with a tentative D call TRBD2 (5 bases). This CDR3 comprises 14 residues. Germline values: CDR1 LNHDA, CDR2 SQIVND (reference sequence). The V end was cut by 5 bases, the J end by 0 bases, with 11 bases between. This CDR3 reads CASSRRESSYEQYF. CDR3 nucleotides: TGTGCCAGTAGTCGAAGGGAGAGCTCCTACGAGCAGTACTTC.

This clone was counted between two and nine times. This chain joins TRBV30 and TRBJ2-7; 10 nucleotides line up with TRBD1. CDR3 size: 12 residues. After removal of 5 bases from V and 4 bases from J, the junction contained 2 bases not matched to a gene. From germline, CDR1 is GTSNPN and CDR2 SVGIG (reference sequence). The CDR3 loop is CAWDRGLYEQYF. DNA of the CDR3: TGTGCCTGGGACAGGGGGCTTTACGAGCAGTACTTC.

This clone was detected only a few times. The chain uses TRBV20-1 and TRBJ2-7; a weak D match, TRBD1 (5 bases). The CDR3 totals 11 residues. V lost 5 bases and J lost 4, with 9 bases in between. Germline V gives CDR1 DFQATT, CDR2 SNEGSKA (reference sequence). The CDR3 region is CSARQGYEQYF. The DNA of the CDR3 is TGCAGTGCTCGGCAGGGTTACGAGCAGTACTTC.

This clone was counted between two and nine times. The J gene is TRBJ1-1, the V gene TRBV2; TRBD1 agrees at 7 bases. The CDR3 length is 13 residues. The V segment lost 4 bases and the J segment 4 bases; nucleotides outside the gene matches: 3. Germline V gene sequence: CDR1 SNHLY, CDR2 FYNNEI. This chain's CDR3 is CASSGQGSTEAFF. The CDR3 nucleotides read TGTGCCAGCAGTGGACAGGGAAGCACTGAAGCTTTCTTT.

This clone was recorded a few times. J is TRBJ2-3 and V is TRBV28; 8 bases agree with TRBD2. Germline V gene sequence: CDR1 MDHEN, CDR2 SYDVKM. V trimming: 6 bases; J trimming: 0 bases; junction bases outside the gene matches: 8. The CDR3 consists of 16 residues. The DNA for the CDR3 is TGTGCCAGCAGGGAAAGCGGGGGAAAAAGCACAGATACGCAGTATTTT. This translates into CASRESGGKSTDTQYF. Drawing the rest from reference TRBV28 and TRBJ2-3, the complete variable domain is DVKVTQSSRYLVKRTGEKVFLECVQDMDHENMFWYRQDPGLGLRLIYFSYDVKMKEKGDIPEGYSVSREKKERFSLILESASTNQTSMYLCASRESGGKSTDTQYFGPGTRLTVL.

This clone has a handful of counts. This sequence joins TRBV4-2 and TRBJ2-2, with 7 bases that match TRBD2. Per germline, CDR1 LGHNA and CDR2 YNFKEQ. V dropped 0 bases and J dropped 0; count of bases not matched to a gene: 4. This CDR3 is built from 17 residues. The CDR3 region is CASSQEGAGANTGELFF. Here the CDR3 DNA reads TGTGCCAGCAGCCAAGAAGGGGCGGGGGCGAACACCGGGGAGCTGTTTTTT.

There are a few counts of this clone. The CDR3 protein is CASSTYSGANVLTF. As DNA, the CDR3 is TGTGCCAGTAGCACCTACTCTGGGGCCAACGTCCTGACTTTC. This chain links TRBV19 with TRBJ2-6; no clear D gene. Trimming removed 6 bases at V and 0 bases at J, with 6 bases between. In germline, CDR1 is LNHDA, CDR2 SQIVND (reference sequence). The CDR3 length is 14 residues.

This clone was seen ten or more times. The chain links TRBV7-2 to TRBJ2-6; 9 positions agree with TRBD1. Germline trimming cut 5 bases from V and 1 base from J; bases unmatched to any gene: 12. The CDR3 is 19 residues long. Germline values: CDR1 SGHTA, CDR2 FQGNSA. The CDR3 DNA sequence: TGTGCCAGCAGCCACACTACGGGACAGGGAGGTTCTGGGGCCAACGTCCTGACTTTC. Its translation: CASSHTTGQGGSGANVLTF.

The V gene is TRBV11-2, the J gene TRBJ2-2; weak D call: TRBD2 (7 bases). Per the germline V gene, CDR1 is SGHAT and CDR2 is FQNNGV. The V gene lost 8 bases and the J gene lost 0 bases, with 16 bases spanning the gap. The CDR3 is 16 amino acids. The CDR3 loop reads CASRGGGSANTGELFF. The CDR3 bases are TGTGCCAGCCGAGGGGGGGGCTCTGCGAACACCGGGGAGCTGTTTTTT.

In its sample, this clone was seen a few times. This chain joins TRBV29-1 and TRBJ2-5; 10 bases are a match to TRBD2. J gave up 0 bases and V 3 bases, and 1 base lay outside the gene matches. The CDR3 totals 14 residues. CDR1 is SQVTM, CDR2 ANQGSEA, per germline. The CDR3 DNA sequence: TGCAGCGTTGATCTAGCGGGGGACCAAGAGACCCAGTACTTC. This gives the protein CSVDLAGDQETQYF.

The CDR3 nucleotides read TGTGCCAGCAGCTGGCTTAGCAATCAGCCCCAGCATTTT. Its translation is CASSWLSNQPQHF. The chain has TRBV7-2 and TRBJ1-5; no clear D. Per the germline V gene, CDR1 is SGHTA and CDR2 is FQGNSA. The V end lost 4 bases, the J end lost 0 bases, and 4 bases lay between the germline ends. The length of the CDR3 is 13 residues.

The V call is TRBV11-2, the J call TRBJ2-3, with D possibly TRBD1 on 6 matching bases. The CDR3 sequence is 12 residues long. V lost 5 bases to trimming and J lost 6 bases, with 9 bases between them. Per the germline V gene, CDR1 is SGHAT and CDR2 is FQNNGV. The CDR3 sequence is CASSNRVDTQYF. CDR3 sequence (DNA): TGTGCCAGCAGCAACAGGGTGGATACGCAGTATTTT. The whole variable domain, filled in from reference TRBV11-2 and TRBJ2-3, reads EAGVAQSPRYKIIEKRQSVAFWCNPISGHATLYWYQQILGQGPKLLIQFQNNGVVDDSQLPKDRFSAERLKGVDSTLKIQPAKLEDSAVYLCASSNRVDTQYFGPGTRLTVL.

In this sample, this clone turned up a few times. V usage is TRBV5-1 and J usage is TRBJ1-5; D ambiguous. Trimming took off 5 bases at V and 6 bases at J, with 15 bases between the two ends. CDR1 is SGHRS, CDR2 YFSETQ, per germline. This CDR3 contains 14 residues. This CDR3 is CASRARLAGQPQHF. In DNA form, the CDR3 reads TGCGCCAGCAGGGCCAGACTGGCGGGTCAGCCCCAGCATTTT.

This clone has a handful of counts. This chain links TRBV5-1 with TRBJ2-7, with D perhaps TRBD1 (5 bases). From germline, CDR1 is SGHRS and CDR2 YFSETQ. This CDR3 region has 16 residues. V gave up 1 base and J gave up 3 bases, with 17 bases separating them. The CDR3 is CASSLYPTAPRYEQYF. DNA of the CDR3: TGCGCCAGCAGCTTGTATCCGACAGCCCCCCGCTACGAGCAGTACTTC.

The chain joins TRBV6-5 to TRBJ1-3; a weak D match, TRBD1 (5 bases). Germline lookup yields CDR1 MNHEY and CDR2 SVGAGI. This CDR3 has 15 amino acids. The V and J ends lost 0 bases and 5 bases respectively, with 11 bases between them. The chain's CDR3 is CASSYSVRARNTIYF. CDR3 nucleotides: TGTGCCAGCAGTTACTCGGTCAGGGCGAGAAACACCATATATTTT.

The rearrangement uses TRBV7-3 and TRBJ2-1; 10 bases fit TRBD2. CDR1 and CDR2 from the germline V gene are SGHTA and FQGTGA. V gave up 5 bases and J gave up 8 bases; unmatched junction bases: 9. This CDR3 contains 15 residues. The CDR3 nucleotides read TGTGCCAGCAGCCGAAGCGGGGGGGCCGTAGATGAGCAGTTCTTC. This gives the protein CASSRSGGAVDEQFF. The full variable domain, with the rest looked up from reference TRBV7-3 and TRBJ2-1, is GAGVSQTPSNKVTEKGKYVELRCDPISGHTALYWYRQSLGQGPEFLIYFQGTGAADDSGLPNDRFFAVRPEGSVSTLKIQRTERGDSAVYLCASSRSGGAVDEQFFGPGTRLTVL.

This clone turned up a few times. The chain couples TRBV30 to TRBJ1-5; D possibly corresponds to TRBD1 (5 bases). The CDR3 extends over 14 amino acids. Trimming removed 2 bases at V and 1 base at J, with 9 bases between. Germline V CDR1 and CDR2: GTSNPN, SVGIG (reference sequence). For the CDR3, the DNA is TGTGCCTGGAGTTATGGGGGGAGCAATCAGCCCCAGCATTTT. This sequence encodes CAWSYGGSNQPQHF. Using reference TRBV30 and TRBJ1-5 for the parts outside the CDR3, the full variable domain is SQTIHQWPATLVQPVGSPLSLECTVEGTSNPNLYWYRQAAGRGLQLLFYSVGIGQISSEVPQNLSASRPQDRQFILSSKKLLLSDSGFYLCAWSYGGSNQPQHFGDGTRLSIL.

This clone was counted only a few times. The chain joins TRBV7-7 to TRBJ2-2; TRBD1 might be the D (5 bases). CDR3 size: 13 residues. Trimming removed 0 bases from V and 6 bases from J, with 5 bases in between. Germline CDR1 and CDR2: SSHAT and FNYEAQ (reference sequence). The chain's CDR3 is CASSLAGAGELFF. The DNA of the CDR3 is TGTGCCAGCAGCTTAGCAGGGGCCGGGGAGCTGTTTTTT.

This clone was counted only a few times. The J gene is TRBJ1-1, the V gene TRBV6-5, with 7 nucleotides matching TRBD1. The CDR3 has 14 amino acids. Germline values: CDR1 MNHEY, CDR2 SVGAGI. The V and J ends lost 6 bases and 5 bases, in that order; junction bases with no gene match: 9. The CDR3 region is CASRSRQGTTEAFF. CDR3 in DNA: TGTGCCAGCAGGTCTCGACAGGGAACAACTGAAGCTTTCTTT.

This chain connects TRBV7-2 to TRBJ1-5; 9 bases are a match to TRBD1. V was pared by 5 bases and J by 2 bases, with 13 bases of the junction left unmatched. Germline assignment: CDR1 SGHTA and CDR2 FQGNSA. CDR3 size: 18 residues. CDR3 loop: CASSPGQGQAVGNQPQHF. DNA of the CDR3: TGTGCCAGCAGCCCCGGACAGGGGCAGGCGGTTGGCAATCAGCCCCAGCATTTT.

CDR3 region: CASSPLGQLNTEAFF. The CDR3, as DNA: TGTGCCAGCAGCCCGCTGGGACAACTGAACACTGAAGCTTTCTTT. The chain joins TRBV9 to TRBJ1-1; tentative D call: TRBD1 (6 bases). This CDR3 has 15 amino acids. The V and J ends lost 4 bases and 0 bases respectively, with 13 bases between them. Per the germline V gene, CDR1 is SGDLS and CDR2 is YYNGEE.

A few counts support this clone. This rearrangement joins TRBV5-4 to TRBJ2-3, with D perhaps matching TRBD1 (6 bases). The CDR3 loop spans 16 amino acids. Trimming stripped 4 bases from V and 4 bases from J, with 19 bases between. CDR1 is SGHNT, CDR2 YYREEE, per germline (reference sequence). For the CDR3, the DNA is TGTGCCAGCAGCCTCCGAAGAATACAGGGAGCAGATACGCAGTATTTT. Amino acids: CASSLRRIQGADTQYF. Combining the CDR3 with reference TRBV5-4 and TRBJ2-3 gives the whole variable domain ETGVTQSPTHLIKTRGQQVTLRCSSQSGHNTVSWYQQALGQGPQFIFQYYREEENGRGNFPPRFSGLQFPNYSSELNVNALELDDSALYLCASSLRRIQGADTQYFGPGTRLTVL.

The chain uses TRBV5-7 and TRBJ2-5, with TRBD1 matching 8 bases. TRBV5-7 carries the ORF label, with uncertain function. Losses at the gene ends were 0 bases for V and 9 bases for J; bases not matched to a gene: 4. The CDR3 sequence is 13 residues long. The CDR3 coding sequence is TGTGCCAGCAGCTTGGGGACAGGGTGGGCCCAGTACTTC. It is translated as CASSLGTGWAQYF.

This clone was counted between two and nine times. This rearrangement joins TRBV7-2 to TRBJ1-5, with D hard to call. Germline CDR1 and CDR2: SGHTA and FQGNSA. The CDR3 length is 13 residues. With 0 bases removed from V and 7 bases from J, the gap between germline ends came to 7 bases. CDR3 nucleotides: TGTGCCAGCAGCTTAGCACCGGGGCAGCCCCAGCATTTT. Protein sequence: CASSLAPGQPQHF.